The 19 T cell receptor beta chains below come from one sample, sequenced in a study of blood T cells in healthy people across ages (dated by TCRdb to between 2014 and 2016). The library was made by 5' RACE. Sequencing instrument: Illumina HiSeq 2500. A second PCR of 7 to 11 cycles was performed with a sample-barcoded 5' primer and a J-beta primer mix. Clones were called with MiXCR by TCRdb after fastp trimmed the public reads at Q25, and only in-frame beta chains were retained. For every CDR3 protein sequence, its rows merge into one entry that carries the most common genes and DNA. Present in this sample are 730,000 or so distinct CDR3 sequences, around 38% of which were seen just once. Approximately 31% of the sample lies in the top ten. The material sequenced was blood. These receptors all stem from a man aged 80 or over in good health.

About this clonotype itself: One junction end does not reproduce the germline sequence, and a read error may be involved. Written as DNA, the CDR3 is TGTGCCAACAGTAGCGGGAGGGCTAACTACGAGCAGTACTTC. This encodes CANSSGRANYEQYF. The gene calls are TRBV28 and TRBJ2-4; 11 bases map to TRBD2. Judging by the DNA end, TRBJ2-7 fits better; the J call may be wrong. Germline CDR1 MDHEN, CDR2 SYDVKM. CDR3 length: 14 amino acids.

A few counts support this clonotype. The chain combines TRBV6-5 with TRBJ1-6, with D possibly matching TRBD1 (5 bases). The V end lost 5 bases, the J end lost 9 bases, and 17 bases lay between the germline ends. There are 15 residues in the CDR3. The germline gives CDR1 MNHEY, CDR2 SVGAGI. The CDR3 DNA reads TGTGCCAGCAGTCCCTACCGACAGCTTCGTTCACCCCTCCACTTT. Translation: CASSPYRQLRSPLHF.

The chain is built from TRBV4-2 and TRBJ2-7, with D perhaps given as TRBD1 or TRBD2 (6 bases each). Trimming took 4 bases from V and 0 from J, leaving 22 bases between them. The CDR3 has 18 residues. Germline V gene data show CDR1 as LGHNA and CDR2 as YNFKEQ. The CDR3 sequence is CASSRLVGGRGASYEQYF. Here the CDR3 DNA reads TGTGCCAGCAGCCGACTCGTGGGAGGCAGGGGCGCCTCCTACGAGCAGTACTTC.

The table lists this clonotype with a few counts. The V and J genes are TRBV14 and TRBJ1-6; D is possibly TRBD1 (6 bases). V was clipped by 2 bases and J by 8 bases, with 13 bases between them. There are 15 residues in the CDR3. CDR1 and CDR2 (germline): SGHDN, FVKESK. The CDR3 DNA follows: TGTGCCAGCAGCCAACAGGGGACCCTGGATTCACCCCTCCACTTT. This translates into CASSQQGTLDSPLHF.

The J gene is TRBJ1-5, the V gene TRBV9, with 10 positions matching TRBD1. Germline V gene data show CDR1 as SGDLS and CDR2 as YYNGEE. The junction had 2 bases not matched to a gene; V was cut back by 0 bases and J by 5 bases. This CDR3 region has 15 residues. The DNA of the CDR3 is TGTGCCAGCAGCGTAGGGACAGGGGGGCATCAGCCCCAGCATTTT. As protein: CASSVGTGGHQPQHF.

The J gene is TRBJ2-1, the V gene TRBV5-8, with D tentatively TRBD2 (6 bases). Looked up from germline, CDR1 is SGHTS and CDR2 is YDEGEE. V was clipped by 1 base and J by 4 bases, with 12 bases between them. The CDR3 is made up of 15 amino acids. CDR3 amino acids: CASSLPWGEYNEQFF. CDR3 nucleotides: TGTGCCAGCAGCTTGCCTTGGGGGGAATACAATGAGCAGTTCTTC.

This rearrangement joins TRBV30 to TRBJ1-5; D not resolved. Germline V gene sequence: CDR1 GTSNPN, CDR2 SVGIG (reference sequence). CDR3 size: 16 residues. V was clipped by 3 bases and J by 0 bases, with 15 bases between them. The CDR3 reads CAWRARSQASNQPQHF. DNA of the CDR3: TGTGCCTGGAGGGCCCGAAGTCAAGCTAGCAATCAGCCCCAGCATTTT.

This clonotype was counted a few times. The rearrangement links TRBV12-3 or TRBV12-4 to TRBJ1-5; D is possibly TRBD1 (6 bases). The CDR3 consists of 14 residues. Trimming took off 6 bases at V and 10 bases at J, with 19 bases between the two ends. CDR3 DNA: TGTGCCAGCAGAGTTAACAGGGCCCTCAGCCCCCAGCATTTT. Translated: CASRVNRALSPQHF.

This clonotype was seen only a few times. This chain links TRBV4-1 with TRBJ2-5, with D possibly matching TRBD1 (5 bases). CDR1 MGHRA and CDR2 YSYEKL come from the germline V gene. The CDR3 is made up of 15 amino acids. Trimming took off 3 bases at V and 4 bases at J, with 15 bases between the two ends. The CDR3 bases are TGCGCCAGCAGCCATGATCCGTCTAGGGGAGAGACCCAGTACTTC. Amino acids: CASSHDPSRGETQYF.

This clonotype was seen at least ten times. V is TRBV12-3 or TRBV12-4 and J is TRBJ1-2, with 11 bases that match TRBD1. V was clipped by 5 bases and J by 6 bases; unmatched bases: 2. The CDR3 has 13 amino acids. The CDR3 DNA is TGTGCCAGCAGTCGGACAGGGGGCGATGGCTACACCTTC. Its protein is CASSRTGGDGYTF.

This chain joins TRBV20-1 and TRBJ1-1; D is perhaps TRBD1 (6 bases). The length of the CDR3 is 15 residues. The V gene lost 1 base and the J gene lost 1 base, with 13 bases spanning the gap. The germline CDR1 and CDR2 sequences are DFQATT and SNEGSKA (reference sequence). As DNA, the CDR3 is TGCAGTGCTAGAGGAGGGGGGGCTGGGAACACTGAAGCTTTCTTT. Translated: CSARGGGAGNTEAFF.

The CDR3 DNA reads as TGCAGCGTTGGTGACAGGAGACGGAGGCAGTATTTT. Translation: CSVGDRRRRQYF. The chain joins TRBV29-1 to TRBJ2-3; D might be TRBD1 (6 bases). The CDR3 totals 12 residues. Trimming stripped 4 bases from V and 11 bases from J, with 16 bases between. Germline V CDR1 and CDR2: SQVTM, ANQGSEA.

This clonotype has a handful of counts. The chain combines TRBV6-5 with TRBJ2-3; D possibly uses TRBD1 or TRBD2 (6 bases each). The CDR3 contains 13 residues. V gave up 8 bases and J gave up 6 bases, with 15 bases separating them. Germline V gene data show CDR1 as MNHEY and CDR2 as SVGAGI. CDR3 sequence: CASGNRGEDTQYF. DNA for the CDR3: TGTGCCAGCGGGAATAGGGGGGAGGATACGCAGTATTTT.

This chain links TRBV7-9 with TRBJ2-5; 10 nucleotides agree with TRBD1. V shed 1 base, J shed 8 bases, and the junction held 4 bases outside the gene matches. Germline V gene data show CDR1 as SEHNR and CDR2 as FQNEAQ (reference sequence). The length of the CDR3 is 14 residues. DNA of the CDR3: TGTGCCAGCAGCTTAGGGGGACAGGGGTACACCCAGTACTTC. It yields the protein CASSLGGQGYTQYF.

The sample holds a few counts of this clonotype. The rearrangement joins TRBV29-1 to TRBJ2-3; 8 positions agree with TRBD1. The CDR3 runs to 16 residues. With 3 bases clipped from V and 3 bases from J, the junction kept 11 bases outside the gene matches. Per the germline V gene, CDR1 is SQVTM and CDR2 is ANQGSEA. The CDR3 region is CSVDPGTGAFTDTQYF. The CDR3 coding sequence is TGCAGCGTTGATCCTGGGACAGGTGCCTTTACAGATACGCAGTATTTT.

This clonotype was observed at least ten times. The V and J genes are TRBV7-2 and TRBJ2-5; no clear D gene. Trimming took off 0 bases at V and 5 bases at J, with 7 bases between the two ends. Looked up from germline, CDR1 is SGHTA and CDR2 is FQGNSA. The CDR3 runs to 13 residues. In DNA, the CDR3 is TGTGCCAGCAGCTTAGCAGGGCGTGAGACCCAGTACTTC. It translates to CASSLAGRETQYF.

This chain links TRBV5-1 with TRBJ1-1; D is undetermined. This CDR3 contains 16 residues. Germline CDR1 is SGHRS and CDR2 is YFSETQ. The germline V and J ends were trimmed by 1 base and 0 bases, with 13 bases remaining between them. CDR3 sequence: CASSLPQLGLNTEAFF. CDR3 in DNA: TGCGCCAGCAGCTTGCCCCAGCTGGGATTGAACACTGAAGCTTTCTTT.

This clonotype showed up just a few times. This rearrangement joins TRBV5-1 to TRBJ2-6, with 7 positions matching TRBD1. The V gene end was trimmed by 4 bases and the J gene end by 0 bases; junction bases not matched to a gene: 7. Germline CDR1 reads SGHRS; CDR2 reads YFSETQ. The CDR3 spans 17 residues. CDR3 loop: CASSGQDPSSGANVLTF. Here the CDR3 DNA reads TGCGCCAGCAGCGGACAGGACCCGAGCTCTGGGGCCAACGTCCTGACTTTC.

This clonotype appeared once. This chain connects TRBV29-1 to TRBJ1-2, with D maybe TRBD1 (5 bases). The V end was cut by 6 bases, the J end by 4 bases, with 15 bases between. CDR3 length: 13 amino acids. Germline V CDR1 and CDR2: SQVTM, ANQGSEA. CDR3 in DNA: TGCAGCGTCATCGGGACCGATTTCTATGGCTACACCTTC. Translating it yields CSVIGTDFYGYTF. The full variable domain, rest sourced from reference TRBV29-1 and TRBJ1-2, is SAVISQKPSRDICQRGTSLTIQCQVDSQVTMMFWYRQQPGQSLTLIATANQGSEATYESGFVIDKFPISRPNLTFSTLTVSNMSPEDSSIYLCSVIGTDFYGYTFGSGTRLTVV.